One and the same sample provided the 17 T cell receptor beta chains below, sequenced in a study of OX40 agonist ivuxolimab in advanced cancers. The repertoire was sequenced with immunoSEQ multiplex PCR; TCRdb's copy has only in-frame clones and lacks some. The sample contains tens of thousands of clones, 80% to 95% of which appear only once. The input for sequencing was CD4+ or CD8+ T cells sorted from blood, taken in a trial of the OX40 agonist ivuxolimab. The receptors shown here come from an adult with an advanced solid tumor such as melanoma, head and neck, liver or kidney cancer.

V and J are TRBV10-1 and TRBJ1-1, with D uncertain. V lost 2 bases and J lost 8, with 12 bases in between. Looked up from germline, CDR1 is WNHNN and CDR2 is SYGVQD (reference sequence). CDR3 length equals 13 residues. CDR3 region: CASSERPSAEAFF. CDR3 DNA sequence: TGCGCCAGCAGTGAGCGACCGAGCGCCGAAGCTTTCTTT.

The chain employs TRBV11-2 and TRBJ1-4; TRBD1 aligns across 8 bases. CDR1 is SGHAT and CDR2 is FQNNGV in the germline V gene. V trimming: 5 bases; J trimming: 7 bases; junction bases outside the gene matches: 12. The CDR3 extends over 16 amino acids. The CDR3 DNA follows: TGTGCCAGCAGCCTAGGAAGGACAGGGAGCACTGAAAAACTGTTTTTT. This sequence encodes CASSLGRTGSTEKLFF.

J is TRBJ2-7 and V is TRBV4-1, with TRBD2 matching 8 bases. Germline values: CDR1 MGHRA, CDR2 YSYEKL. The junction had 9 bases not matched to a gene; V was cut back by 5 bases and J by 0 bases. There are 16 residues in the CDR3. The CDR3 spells CASSTLAGGSSYEQYF. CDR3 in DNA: TGCGCCAGCAGCACCCTGGCGGGAGGCTCCTCCTACGAGCAGTACTTC.

The CDR3, as DNA: TGTGCCAGAATTCCCTACGAGCAGTACTTC. Its protein is CARIPYEQYF. V gene TRBV5-3 combines with J gene TRBJ2-7; D not resolved. TRBV5-3 is an ORF, with its function uncertain. Trimming removed 6 bases from V and 2 bases from J, with 3 bases in between. The CDR3 has 10 amino acids.

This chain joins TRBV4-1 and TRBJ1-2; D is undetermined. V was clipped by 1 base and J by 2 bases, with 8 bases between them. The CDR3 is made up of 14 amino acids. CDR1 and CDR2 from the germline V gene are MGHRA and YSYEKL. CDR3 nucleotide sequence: TGCGCCAGCAGCCAAGGTTTAGGGAACTATGGCTACACCTTC. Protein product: CASSQGLGNYGYTF.

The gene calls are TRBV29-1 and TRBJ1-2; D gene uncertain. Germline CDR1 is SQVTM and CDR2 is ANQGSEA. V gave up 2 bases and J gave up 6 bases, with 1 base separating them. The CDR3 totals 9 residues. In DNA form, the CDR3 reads TGCAGCGTTGAAAATGGCTACACCTTC. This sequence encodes CSVENGYTF.

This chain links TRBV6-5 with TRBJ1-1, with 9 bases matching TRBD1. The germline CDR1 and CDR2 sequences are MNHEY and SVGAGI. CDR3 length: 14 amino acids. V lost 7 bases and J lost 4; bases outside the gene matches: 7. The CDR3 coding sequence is TGTGCCAGCACCCTGGGACAGGGAGGCACTGAAGCTTTCTTT. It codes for CASTLGQGGTEAFF.

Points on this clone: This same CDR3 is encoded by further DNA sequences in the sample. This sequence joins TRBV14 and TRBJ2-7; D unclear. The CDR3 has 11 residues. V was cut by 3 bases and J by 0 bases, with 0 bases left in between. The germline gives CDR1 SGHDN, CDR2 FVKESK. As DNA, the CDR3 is TGTGCCAGCAGCCACTCCTACGAGCAGTACTTC. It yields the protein CASSHSYEQYF.

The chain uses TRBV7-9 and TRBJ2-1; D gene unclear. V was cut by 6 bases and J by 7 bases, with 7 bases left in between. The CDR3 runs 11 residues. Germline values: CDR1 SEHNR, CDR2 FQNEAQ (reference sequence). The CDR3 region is CASSRKNEQFF. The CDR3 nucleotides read TGTGCCAGCAGTCGTAAGAATGAGCAGTTCTTC.

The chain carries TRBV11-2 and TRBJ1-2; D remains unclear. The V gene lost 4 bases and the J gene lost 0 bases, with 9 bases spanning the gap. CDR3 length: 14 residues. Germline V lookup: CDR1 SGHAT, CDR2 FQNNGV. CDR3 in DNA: TGTGCCAGCAGCTCCGGGAGTCCTAACTATGGCTACACCTTC. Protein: CASSSGSPNYGYTF.

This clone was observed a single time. The CDR3 nucleotides are TGTGCCAGCAGCCAAGATTGGCAGAACCAAGAGACCCAGTACTTC. Encoded protein: CASSQDWQNQETQYF. The J gene is TRBJ2-5, the V gene TRBV14; D is unresolved. With 0 bases removed from V and 0 bases from J, the gap between germline ends came to 8 bases. Germline V lookup: CDR1 SGHDN, CDR2 FVKESK. This CDR3 comprises 15 residues.

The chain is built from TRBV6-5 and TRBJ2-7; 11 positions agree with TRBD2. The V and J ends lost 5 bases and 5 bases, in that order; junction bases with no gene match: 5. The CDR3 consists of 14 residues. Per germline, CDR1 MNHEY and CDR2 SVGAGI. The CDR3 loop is CASSPSGRFDEQYF. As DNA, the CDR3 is TGTGCCAGCAGTCCTAGCGGGAGGTTTGACGAGCAGTACTTC.

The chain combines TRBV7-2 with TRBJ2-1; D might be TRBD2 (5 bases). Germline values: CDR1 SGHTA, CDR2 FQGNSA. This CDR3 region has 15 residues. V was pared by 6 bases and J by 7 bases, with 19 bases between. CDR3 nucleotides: TGTGCCAGCAGTTCCCAGCGGAACCTAGGGAATGAGCAGTTCTTC. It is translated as CASSSQRNLGNEQFF.

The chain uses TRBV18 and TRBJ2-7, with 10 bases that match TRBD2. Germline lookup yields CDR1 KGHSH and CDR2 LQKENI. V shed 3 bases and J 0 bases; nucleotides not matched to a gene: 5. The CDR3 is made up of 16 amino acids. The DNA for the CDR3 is TGTGCCAGCTCACCTCGCCCTAGCGGGGGCTCCTACGAGCAGTACTTC. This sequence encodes CASSPRPSGGSYEQYF. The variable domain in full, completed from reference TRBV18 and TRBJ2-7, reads NAGVMQNPRHLVRRRGQEARLRCSPMKGHSHVYWYRQLPEEGLKFMVYLQKENIIDESGMPKERFSAEFPKEGPSILRIQQVVRGDSAAYFCASSPRPSGGSYEQYFGPGTRLTVT.

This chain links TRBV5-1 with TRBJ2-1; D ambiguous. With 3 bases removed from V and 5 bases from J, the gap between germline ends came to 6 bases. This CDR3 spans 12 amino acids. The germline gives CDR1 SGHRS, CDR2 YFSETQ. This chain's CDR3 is CASSSKNNEQFF. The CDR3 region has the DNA TGCGCCAGCAGCTCGAAGAACAATGAGCAGTTCTTC. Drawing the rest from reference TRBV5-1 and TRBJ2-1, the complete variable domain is KAGVTQTPRYLIKTRGQQVTLSCSPISGHRSVSWYQQTPGQGLQFLFEYFSETQRNKGNFPGRFSGRQFSNSRSEMNVSTLELGDSALYLCASSSKNNEQFFGPGTRLTVL.

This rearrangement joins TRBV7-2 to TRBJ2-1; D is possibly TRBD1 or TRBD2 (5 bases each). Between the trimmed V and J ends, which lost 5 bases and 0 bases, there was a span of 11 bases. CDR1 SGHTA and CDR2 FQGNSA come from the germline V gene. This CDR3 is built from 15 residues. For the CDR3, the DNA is TGTGCCAGCAGCCGGGCAGGGACCTCCTACAATGAGCAGTTCTTC. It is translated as CASSRAGTSYNEQFF.

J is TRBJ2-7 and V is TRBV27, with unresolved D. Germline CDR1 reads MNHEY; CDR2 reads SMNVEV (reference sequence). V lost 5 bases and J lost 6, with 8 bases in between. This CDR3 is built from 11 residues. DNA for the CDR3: TGTGCCAGCAGTACCGGGCCCGAGCAGTACTTC. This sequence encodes CASSTGPEQYF.